The entry below describes one TCR beta chain. Here immunoSEQ multiplex PCR was the method, and the copy in TCRdb shows in-frame clones only, minus some. The sample consists of approximately 75,000 clones, around four fifths of them appearing once. These patients had recovered from COVID-19 ranging mild to severe. No culture step preceded sequencing of the ex vivo isolated memory T cells. This CDR3 contains 14 residues. The record originates from a study of CD4 T cell repertoires in COVID-19. The chain uses TRBV21-1 and TRBJ2-5. TRBV21-1 is a documented pseudogene. This TCR was sampled from a human donor who had COVID-19. The specimen was CD4+ T cells from peripheral blood, collected after recovery from COVID-19. The CDR3 bases are TGTGCCAGCAGCAAAAGAACTTGGGGAGAGACCCAGTACTTC. Its protein is CASSKRTWGETQYF.